This is a list of T cell receptor beta chains from one sample in a study of T cell responses to AZD1222 COVID-19 vaccine. Assay: immunoSEQ multiplex PCR; the TCRdb copy retains only in-frame clones and omits some. The sample includes more than 150,000 clones, roughly 91% of them seen just once. The specimen was peripheral blood, collected on day 0 of AZD1222 vaccination. The receptor source for this set is an adult in good health. CDR3s include the opening cysteine and the closing phenylalanine or tryptophan. D genes are given only for firm matches. The size of a clone is reported for some rows only, either as once, few or many, or as a class for expanded clones.

v_call,j_call,d_call,clone_size,cdr3_nt,cdr3_aa
TRBV7-2,TRBJ2-5,.,.,TGTGCCAGCAACGGGGGGCTCCGGACGACCTCCCAAGAGACCCAGTACTTC,CASNGGLRTTSQETQYF
TRBV5-4,TRBJ1-1,.,.,TGTGCCAGCAGCTTGGTGGAGGGTCCTGAAGCTTTCTTT,CASSLVEGPEAFF
TRBV27,TRBJ2-7,.,.,TGTGCCAGCAGGTCGATCTACGAGCAGTACTTC,CASRSIYEQYF
TRBV27,TRBJ1-6,.,.,TGTGCCAGCACGAGGGCGGGGTATAATTCACCCCTCCACTTT,CASTRAGYNSPLHF
TRBV4-3,TRBJ2-1,TRBD2,.,TGCGCCAGCAGCTTGCGGGGGGGCAATGAGCAGTTCTTC,CASSLRGGNEQFF
TRBV7-7,TRBJ1-1,.,.,TGTGCTAGCACCGAGCCCAGTCGGGGGGGTTTCAAGCGCACTGAAGCTTTCTTT,CASTEPSRGGFKRTEAFF
TRBV10-3,TRBJ1-1,TRBD1,.,TGTGCCATCGCCGGGACAGGGGATACTGAAGCTTTCTTT,CAIAGTGDTEAFF
TRBV13,TRBJ1-2,.,.,TGTGCCAGCGCTGGGCAGGGGAACTATGGCTACACCTTC,CASAGQGNYGYTF
TRBV14,TRBJ2-2,.,.,TGTGCCAGCAGCGCGACTGGACTTCCCCTCTTAAACACCGGGGAGCTGTTTTTT,CASSATGLPLLNTGELFF
TRBV5-1,TRBJ2-1,.,.,TGCGCCAGCAGCTTTACGATCGGGCCAAATGAGCAGTTCTTC,CASSFTIGPNEQFF
TRBV7-6,TRBJ2-3,TRBD2,.,TGTGCCAGCAGCCGAGACCAAATAGCGGGAGGTAGCACAGATACGCAGTATTTT,CASSRDQIAGGSTDTQYF
TRBV10-3,TRBJ1-2,.,.,TGTGCCATCAGTTCCTCGTATGGCTACACCTTC,CAISSSYGYTF
TRBV6-5,TRBJ2-7,TRBD2,.,TGTGCCAGCAGGAATAGCGGGCTTACCTACGAGCAGTACTTC,CASRNSGLTYEQYF
TRBV2,TRBJ1-2,.,.,TGTGCCAGCAGTGGGCTGGCCTATGGCTACACCTTC,CASSGLAYGYTF
TRBV19,TRBJ2-7,.,.,TGTGCCAGTAGTAGAGACCCCCTAGGGGACGAGCAGTACTTC,CASSRDPLGDEQYF
TRBV5-1,TRBJ2-3,.,.,TGCGCCAGCAGCCTGAGGGATACGCAGTATTTT,CASSLRDTQYF
TRBV5-4,TRBJ2-2,.,.,TGTGCCAGCACCCCCGGGGTACAACCCGGGGAGCTGTTTTTT,CASTPGVQPGELFF
TRBV7-6,TRBJ1-6,TRBD1,.,TGTGCCAGCAGCCCTGGACAGGGGTATAATTCACCCCTCCACTTT,CASSPGQGYNSPLHF
TRBV29-1,TRBJ2-5,.,.,TGCAGCGCCGCCTCCGTGGAGACCCAGTACTTC,CSAASVETQYF
TRBV7-9,TRBJ2-7,.,few,TGTGCCAGCAGCTTAGAGCTCGCCTACGAGCAGTACTTC,CASSLELAYEQYF
TRBV18,TRBJ1-6,.,.,TGTGCCAGCTCACTACAACAGCTTCTAGGGGCCAATTCACCCCTCCACTTT,CASSLQQLLGANSPLHF
TRBV5-6,TRBJ2-2,.,.,TGTGCCAGCAGCCCCAATGGACCCGGGGAGCTGTTTTTT,CASSPNGPGELFF
TRBV7-3,TRBJ1-2,TRBD1,.,TGTGCCAGCAGCTTGGGACAGGATCTTGGCTACACCTTC,CASSLGQDLGYTF
TRBV27,TRBJ2-5,.,.,TGTGCCAGCAGTAAAAGGGGTGGAGAGACCCAGTACTTC,CASSKRGGETQYF
TRBV14,TRBJ2-3,.,.,TGTGCCAGCAGCCAAGTTCAGGGGCTCACAGATACGCAGTATTTT,CASSQVQGLTDTQYF
TRBV4-1,TRBJ2-5,.,.,TGCGCCAGCAGCCAAGACCAAGGGACACACCAAGAGACCCAGTACTTC,CASSQDQGTHQETQYF
TRBV19,TRBJ1-2,.,.,TGTGCCAGTAGAGAGAAGAAAGGCTACACCTTC,CASREKKGYTF
TRBV3-1/TRBV3-2,TRBJ2-3,.,.,TGTGCCAGCAACTTCCTGGGGGCAGGTTCGGACACAGATACGCAGTATTTT,CASNFLGAGSDTDTQYF
TRBV7-6,TRBJ2-7,.,few,TGTGCCAGCAGCCTAAGAGGTCAGGGTACCTACGAGCAGTACTTC,CASSLRGQGTYEQYF
TRBV28,TRBJ2-7,TRBD1,.,TGTGCCAGCAGTCGAACAGGGGGATACATTACCTACGAGCAGTACTTC,CASSRTGGYITYEQYF
TRBV11-2,TRBJ2-4,TRBD2,once,TGTGCCAGCAGCCGGAGTGCGGCGGGAGTAGGCATTCAGTACTTC,CASSRSAAGVGIQYF
TRBV5-4,TRBJ1-1,.,.,TGTGCCAGCAGCTTGGTCCACGCAACGAACACTGAAGCTTTCTTT,CASSLVHATNTEAFF
TRBV15,TRBJ2-2,.,.,TGTGCCACCAGCAGAGATCTTTCGGGAGCGGTCACCGGGGAGCTGTTTTTT,CATSRDLSGAVTGELFF
TRBV7-2,TRBJ2-6,.,.,TGTGCCAGCAGCTTACAGGGAGGCTCTGGGGCCAACGTCCTGACTTTC,CASSLQGGSGANVLTF
TRBV5-1,TRBJ2-1,.,once,TGCGCCAGCAGCTCCACAACCGTAGACAGTGAGCAGTTCTTC,CASSSTTVDSEQFF
TRBV6-5,TRBJ2-7,.,.,TGTGCCAGCACCTCATTGGGGGGCCACGAGCAGTACTTC,CASTSLGGHEQYF
TRBV9,TRBJ2-1,.,.,TGTGCCAGCAGCGTAGCCTACAGCGCCAATGAGCAGTTCTTC,CASSVAYSANEQFF
TRBV4-1,TRBJ2-1,.,.,TGCGCCAGCAGCCACCCCGCTGAGAACTACAATGAGCAGTTCTTC,CASSHPAENYNEQFF
TRBV10-3,TRBJ1-2,.,.,TGTGCCATCAATCTCGGGGACGATGGCTACACCTTC,CAINLGDDGYTF
TRBV29-1,TRBJ2-7,.,.,TGCAGCGTTGAGGGAGGGGGCAAGTACGAGCAGTACTTC,CSVEGGGKYEQYF